The subject of this entry is one T cell receptor (beta chain). MiXCR, applied by TCRdb to the 5' RACE reads, yields one record per CDR3 protein. The sample includes around 70,000 distinct CDR3 sequences, approximately 10% seen only once; the top ten take roughly 6%. This entry belongs to a study of early T cells in non-severe SARS-CoV-2 infection. Sequenced: whole blood. The TCR was taken from an adult who was a healthcare worker with PCR-confirmed SARS-CoV-2 infection or an uninfected control (not recorded which).

CDR3 protein: CAISDEVASTDTQYF. As DNA, the CDR3 is TGTGCCATCAGTGACGAGGTGGCTAGCACAGATACGCAGTATTTT. The chain joins TRBV10-3 to TRBJ2-3; D gene unclear. The length of the CDR3 is 15 residues. CDR1 is ENHRY, CDR2 SYGVKD, per germline. Trimming took off 3 bases at V and 0 bases at J, with 10 bases between the two ends.